This entry is about one T cell receptor beta chain. Its specificity is unknown. The sample is drawn from a study of shared clonotypes between healthy human individuals. Original processing methods: Filtering differed for immunoSEQ, which gave only junction sequences without quality scores. This table comes from immunoSEQ multiplex PCR, and its TCRdb copy is limited to in-frame clones, with some not included. V, J and clone size were drawn from that table, and D and trimming were deduced from the DNA. The repertoire holds about 820,000 clones, 80% to 95% seen once, with around 24% in the top ten. V shed 3 bases and J shed 0 bases, with 12 bases lying between them. CDR3 length equals 16 residues. Germline loops: CDR1 SGDLS, CDR2 YYNGEE. CD45RO-negative CD8 cells positively selected for CCR7 made up the naive population, which excluded terminally differentiated effector memory CD45RA+ cells. Everyone who donated was a Caucasian adult who lived in Nashville, Tennessee.

Study-level points and caveats: Naive subsets, compared against memory subsets, generally had larger estimated richness values. The authors sampled blood alone, and tissue repertoires likely differ.

V usage is TRBV9 and J usage is TRBJ2-2; D is possibly TRBD1 (6 bases). This sequence originates from a man between 25 and 39 years old in good health. Specimen: naive CD8+ T cells sorted from blood. CDR3: CASSAYRVSNTGELFF. The CDR3 DNA reads as TGTGCCAGCAGCGCCTACAGGGTTTCGAACACCGGGGAGCTGTTTTTT. The variable domain in full, with the rest retrieved from reference TRBV9 and TRBJ2-2, is DSGVTQTPKHLITATGQRVTLRCSPRSGDLSVYWYQQSLDQGLQFLIQYYNGEERAKGNILERFSAQQFPDLHSELNLSSLELGDSALYFCASSAYRVSNTGELFFGEGSRLTVL.